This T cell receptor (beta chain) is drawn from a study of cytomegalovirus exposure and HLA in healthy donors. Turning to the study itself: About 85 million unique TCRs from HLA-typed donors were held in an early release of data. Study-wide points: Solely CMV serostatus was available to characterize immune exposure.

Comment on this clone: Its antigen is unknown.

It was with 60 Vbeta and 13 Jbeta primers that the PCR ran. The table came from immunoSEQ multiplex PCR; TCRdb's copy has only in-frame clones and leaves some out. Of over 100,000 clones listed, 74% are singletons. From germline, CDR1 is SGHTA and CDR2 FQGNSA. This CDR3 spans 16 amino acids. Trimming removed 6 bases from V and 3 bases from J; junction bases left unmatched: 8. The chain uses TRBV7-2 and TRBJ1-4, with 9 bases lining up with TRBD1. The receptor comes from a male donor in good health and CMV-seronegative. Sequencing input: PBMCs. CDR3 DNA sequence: TGTGCCAGCAGACTTGGGGACAGGGTGCCTAATGAAAAACTGTTTTTT. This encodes CASRLGDRVPNEKLFF.